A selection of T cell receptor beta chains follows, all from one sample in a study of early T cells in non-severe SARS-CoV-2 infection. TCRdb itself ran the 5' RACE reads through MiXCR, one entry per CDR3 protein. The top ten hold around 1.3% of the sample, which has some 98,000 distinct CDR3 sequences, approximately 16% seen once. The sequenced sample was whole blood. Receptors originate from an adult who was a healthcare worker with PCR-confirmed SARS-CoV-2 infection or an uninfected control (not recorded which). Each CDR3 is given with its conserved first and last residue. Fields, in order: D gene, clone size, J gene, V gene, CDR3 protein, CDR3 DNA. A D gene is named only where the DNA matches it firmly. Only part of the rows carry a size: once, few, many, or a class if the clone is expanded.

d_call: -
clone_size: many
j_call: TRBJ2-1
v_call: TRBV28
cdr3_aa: CASSLGKLEYNEQFF
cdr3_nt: TGTGCCAGCAGCTTGGGGAAACTAGAATACAATGAGCAGTTCTTC

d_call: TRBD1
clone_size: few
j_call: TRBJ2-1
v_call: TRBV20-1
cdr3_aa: CSATSRQGSNEQFF
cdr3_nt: TGCAGTGCCACTTCCCGACAGGGTTCCAATGAGCAGTTCTTC

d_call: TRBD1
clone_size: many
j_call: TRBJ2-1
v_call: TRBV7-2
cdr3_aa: CASSFRQGARNEQFF
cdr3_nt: TGTGCCAGCAGCTTCCGACAGGGGGCTCGGAATGAGCAGTTCTTC

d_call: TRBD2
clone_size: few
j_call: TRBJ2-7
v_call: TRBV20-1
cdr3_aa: CSASTSGRTYEQYF
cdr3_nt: TGCAGTGCTAGCACTAGCGGGAGGACCTACGAGCAGTACTTC

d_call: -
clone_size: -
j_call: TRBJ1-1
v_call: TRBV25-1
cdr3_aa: CASSEKGEAFF
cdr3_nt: TGTGCCAGCAGTGAGAAAGGGGAAGCTTTCTTT

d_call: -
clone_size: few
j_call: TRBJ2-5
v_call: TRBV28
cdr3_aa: CASSPRLGASNGPETQYF
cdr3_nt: TGTGCCAGCAGCCCTAGATTGGGGGCGAGTAATGGCCCGGAGACCCAGTACTTC

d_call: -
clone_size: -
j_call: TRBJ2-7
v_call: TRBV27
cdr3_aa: CASAQRDGYEQYF
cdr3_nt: TGTGCCAGCGCCCAAAGGGATGGATACGAGCAGTACTTC

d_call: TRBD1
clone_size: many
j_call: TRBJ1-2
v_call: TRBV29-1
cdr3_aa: CSGGTGQGTGYTF
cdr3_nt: TGCAGCGGCGGGACAGGTCAGGGGACGGGCTACACCTTC

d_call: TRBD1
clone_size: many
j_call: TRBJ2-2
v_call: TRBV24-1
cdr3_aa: CATSDLRQGDAGELFF
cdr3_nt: TGTGCCACCAGTGATTTGAGGCAGGGGGACGCCGGGGAGCTGTTTTTT

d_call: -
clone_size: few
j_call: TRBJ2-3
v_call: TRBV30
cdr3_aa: CAWSERRGFTDTQYF
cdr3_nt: TGTGCCTGGAGCGAAAGGAGGGGATTTACAGATACGCAGTATTTT

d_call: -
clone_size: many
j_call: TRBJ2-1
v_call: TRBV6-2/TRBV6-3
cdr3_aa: CASTPSGTAYNEQFF
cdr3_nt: TGTGCCAGCACCCCCTCTGGGACCGCCTACAATGAGCAGTTCTTC

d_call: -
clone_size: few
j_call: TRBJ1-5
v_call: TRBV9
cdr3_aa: CASSPGGGRQPQHF
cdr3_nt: TGTGCCAGCAGCCCGGGGGGGGGCAGGCAGCCCCAGCATTTT

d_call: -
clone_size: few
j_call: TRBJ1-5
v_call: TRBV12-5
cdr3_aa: CASGFEGSRQPQHF
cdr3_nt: TGTGCTAGTGGTTTTGAGGGCTCCCGTCAGCCCCAGCATTTT

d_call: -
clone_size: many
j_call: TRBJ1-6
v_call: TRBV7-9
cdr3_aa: CASSFVAYRGLHF
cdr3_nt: TGTGCCAGCAGCTTTGTGGCCTACCGAGGCCTCCACTTT

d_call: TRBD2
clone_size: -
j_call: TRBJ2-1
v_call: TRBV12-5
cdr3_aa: CASGLAGVTNEQFF
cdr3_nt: TGTGCTAGTGGCTTAGCGGGAGTTACAAATGAGCAGTTCTTC

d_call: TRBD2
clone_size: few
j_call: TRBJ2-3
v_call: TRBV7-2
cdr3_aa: CASSTGLAGGSGTDTQYF
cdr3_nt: TGTGCCAGCAGCACAGGACTAGCGGGAGGGTCGGGCACAGATACGCAGTATTTT

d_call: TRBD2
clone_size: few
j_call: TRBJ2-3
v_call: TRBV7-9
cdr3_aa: CASSPTSGGVGDTQYF
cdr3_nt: TGTGCCAGCAGCCCTACTAGCGGGGGGGTCGGAGATACGCAGTATTTT

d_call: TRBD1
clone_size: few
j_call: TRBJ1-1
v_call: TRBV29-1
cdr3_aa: CSVGTPDRAREAFF
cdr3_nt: TGCAGCGTTGGGACTCCGGACAGGGCCAGGGAAGCTTTCTTT

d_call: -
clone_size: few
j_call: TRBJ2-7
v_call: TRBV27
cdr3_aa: CASSSHRVLSYEQYF
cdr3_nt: TGTGCCAGCAGTTCCCACAGGGTCCTCTCCTACGAGCAGTACTTC

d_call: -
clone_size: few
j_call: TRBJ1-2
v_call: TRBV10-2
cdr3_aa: CASRSPRGNAGYTF
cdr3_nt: TGCGCCAGCAGGTCCCCCCGAGGGAATGCTGGCTACACCTTC

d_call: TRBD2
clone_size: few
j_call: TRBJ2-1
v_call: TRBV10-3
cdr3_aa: CAISESTTSGKGEQFF
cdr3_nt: TGTGCCATCAGTGAGTCTACGACTAGCGGGAAGGGTGAGCAGTTCTTC

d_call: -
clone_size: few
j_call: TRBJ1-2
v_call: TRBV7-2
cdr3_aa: CASSPGTQSGYTF
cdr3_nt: TGTGCCAGCAGCCCTGGGACGCAGAGTGGCTACACCTTC

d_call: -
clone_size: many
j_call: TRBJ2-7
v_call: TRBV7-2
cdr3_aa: CASSFQSYEQYF
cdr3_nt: TGTGCCAGCAGCTTCCAGAGCTACGAGCAGTACTTC

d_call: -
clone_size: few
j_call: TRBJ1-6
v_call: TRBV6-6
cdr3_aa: CASSYSRSNSPLHF
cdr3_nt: TGTGCCAGCAGTTACTCAAGGTCTAATTCACCCCTCCACTTT

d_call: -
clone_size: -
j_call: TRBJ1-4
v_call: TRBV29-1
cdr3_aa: CSVSKQRNEKLFF
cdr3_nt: TGCAGCGTGAGCAAACAGAGGAATGAAAAACTGTTTTTT

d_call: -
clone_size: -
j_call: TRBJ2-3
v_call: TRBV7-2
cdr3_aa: CASSLGVGGGTSTDTQYF
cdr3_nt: TGTGCCAGCAGCTTAGGCGTCGGGGGAGGAACTAGCACAGATACGCAGTATTTT

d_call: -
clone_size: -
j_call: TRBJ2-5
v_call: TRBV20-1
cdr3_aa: CSAVGETQYF
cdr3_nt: TGCAGTGCCGTCGGAGAGACCCAGTACTTC

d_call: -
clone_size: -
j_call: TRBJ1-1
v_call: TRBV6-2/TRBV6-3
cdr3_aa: CASIRGRGTEAFF
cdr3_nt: TGTGCCAGCATACGGGGAAGGGGCACTGAAGCTTTCTTT

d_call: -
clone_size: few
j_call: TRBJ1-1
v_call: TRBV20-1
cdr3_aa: CSAEQRNTEAFF
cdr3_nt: TGCAGTGCAGAGCAGAGGAACACTGAAGCTTTCTTT

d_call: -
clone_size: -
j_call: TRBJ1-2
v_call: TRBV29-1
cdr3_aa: CSVPTTYGYAF
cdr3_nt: TGCAGCGTCCCAACTACCTATGGCTACGCCTTC

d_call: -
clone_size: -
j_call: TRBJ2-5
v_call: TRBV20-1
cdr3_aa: CSARDQDLETQYF
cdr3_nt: TGCAGTGCTAGAGATCAGGATTTGGAGACCCAGTACTTC

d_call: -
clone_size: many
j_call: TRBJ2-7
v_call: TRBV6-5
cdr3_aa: CASTPERVKREQYF
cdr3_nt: TGTGCCAGCACCCCGGAAAGGGTGAAGCGCGAGCAGTACTTC

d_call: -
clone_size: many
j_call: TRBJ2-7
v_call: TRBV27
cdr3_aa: CASSLKGGSYEQYF
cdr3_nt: TGTGCCAGCAGTTTAAAAGGGGGCTCCTACGAGCAGTACTTC

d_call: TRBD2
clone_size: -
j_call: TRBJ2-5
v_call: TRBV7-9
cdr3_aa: CASSSSGGVKETQYF
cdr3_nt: TGTGCCAGCAGCTCAAGCGGGGGAGTGAAGGAGACCCAGTACTTC

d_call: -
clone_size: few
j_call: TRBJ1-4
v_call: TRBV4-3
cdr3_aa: CASSQGGAGFEKLFF
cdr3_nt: TGCGCCAGCAGCCAAGGGGGGGCAGGGTTTGAAAAACTGTTTTTT

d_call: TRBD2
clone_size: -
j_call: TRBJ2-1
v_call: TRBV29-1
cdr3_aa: CSVEDESSGLAGGQEQFF
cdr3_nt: TGCAGCGTTGAAGATGAGAGTAGTGGACTAGCGGGAGGTCAGGAGCAGTTCTTC

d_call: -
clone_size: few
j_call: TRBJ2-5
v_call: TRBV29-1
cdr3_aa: CSVEGAGRAVGETQYF
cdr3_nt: TGCAGCGTTGAAGGGGCCGGCCGGGCGGTGGGCGAGACCCAGTACTTC

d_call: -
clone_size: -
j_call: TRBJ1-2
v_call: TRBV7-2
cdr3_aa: CASSLALLSGGYTF
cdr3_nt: TGTGCCAGCAGCTTAGCGCTATTGTCAGGGGGCTACACCTTC

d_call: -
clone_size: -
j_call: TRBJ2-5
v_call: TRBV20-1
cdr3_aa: CSARRETETQYF
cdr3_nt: TGCAGTGCTAGGCGCGAAACTGAGACCCAGTACTTC

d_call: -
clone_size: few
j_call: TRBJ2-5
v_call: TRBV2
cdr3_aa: CASTTGGRETQYF
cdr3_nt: TGTGCCAGCACCACAGGAGGGCGAGAGACCCAGTACTTC

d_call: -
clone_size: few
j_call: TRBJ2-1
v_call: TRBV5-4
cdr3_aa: CASSWANEQFF
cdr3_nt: TGTGCCAGCAGCTGGGCCAATGAGCAGTTCTTC

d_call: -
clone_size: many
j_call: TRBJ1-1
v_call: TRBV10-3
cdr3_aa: CAISESPGAGDTEAFF
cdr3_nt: TGTGCCATCAGTGAGTCTCCGGGGGCGGGGGACACTGAAGCTTTCTTT

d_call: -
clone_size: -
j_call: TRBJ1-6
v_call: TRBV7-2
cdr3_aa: CASRMDTLNSPLHF
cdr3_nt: TGTGCCAGCAGGATGGACACCCTGAATTCACCCCTCCACTTT

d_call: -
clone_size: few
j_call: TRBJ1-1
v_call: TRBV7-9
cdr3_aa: CASSLYTEAFF
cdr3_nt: TGTGCCAGCAGCTTATACACTGAAGCTTTCTTT

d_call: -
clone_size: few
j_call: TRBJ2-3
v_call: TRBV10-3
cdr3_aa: CAISESGGTTDTQYF
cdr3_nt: TGTGCCATCAGTGAGTCAGGAGGTACCACAGATACGCAGTATTTT

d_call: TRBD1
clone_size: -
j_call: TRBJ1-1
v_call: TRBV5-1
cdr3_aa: CASSPSGGLNTEAFF
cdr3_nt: TGCGCCAGCAGCCCCTCAGGGGGGCTGAACACTGAAGCTTTCTTT

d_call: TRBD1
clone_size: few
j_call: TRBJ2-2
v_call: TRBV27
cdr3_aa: CASKPGQGAGELFF
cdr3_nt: TGTGCCAGCAAACCGGGACAGGGGGCCGGGGAGCTGTTTTTT

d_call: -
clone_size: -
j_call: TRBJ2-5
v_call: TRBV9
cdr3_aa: CASSTHGGHETQYF
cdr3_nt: TGTGCCAGCAGCACACATGGGGGACACGAGACCCAGTACTTC

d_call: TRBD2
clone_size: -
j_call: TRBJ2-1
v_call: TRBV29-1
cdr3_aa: CSVASGGWTSYNEQFF
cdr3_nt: TGCAGCGTTGCCTCGGGGGGGTGGACCTCCTACAATGAGCAGTTCTTC

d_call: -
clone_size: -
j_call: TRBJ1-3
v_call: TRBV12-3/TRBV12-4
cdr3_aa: CASSTGGRTRSKNTIYF
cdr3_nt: TGTGCCAGCAGTACTGGGGGCAGGACCCGCTCTAAAAACACCATATATTTT

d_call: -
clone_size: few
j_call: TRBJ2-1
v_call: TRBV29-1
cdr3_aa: CSVVGEPYNEQFF
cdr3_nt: TGCAGCGTTGTTGGGGAGCCCTACAATGAGCAGTTCTTC

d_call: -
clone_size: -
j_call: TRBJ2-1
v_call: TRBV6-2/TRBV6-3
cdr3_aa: CASSWRGTYNEQFF
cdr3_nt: TGTGCCAGCAGCTGGAGGGGAACCTACAATGAGCAGTTCTTC

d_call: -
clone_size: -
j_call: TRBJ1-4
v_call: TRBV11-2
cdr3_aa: CASSFRLLGEKLFF
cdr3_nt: TGTGCCAGCAGCTTCCGCTTGCTAGGTGAAAAACTGTTTTTT

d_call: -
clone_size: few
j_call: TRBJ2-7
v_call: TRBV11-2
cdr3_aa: CASSSTLPGMYYEQYF
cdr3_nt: TGTGCCAGCAGCTCAACCCTTCCGGGAATGTACTACGAGCAGTACTTC

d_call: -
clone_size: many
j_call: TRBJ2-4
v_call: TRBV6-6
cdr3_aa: CASSFREGHLDF
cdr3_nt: TGTGCCAGCAGTTTTAGAGAGGGACACCTGGACTTC

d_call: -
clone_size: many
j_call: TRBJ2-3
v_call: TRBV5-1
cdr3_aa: CASRPSTDTQYF
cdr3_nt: TGCGCCAGCAGGCCTAGCACAGATACGCAGTATTTT

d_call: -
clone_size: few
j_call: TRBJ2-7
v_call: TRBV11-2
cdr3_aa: CASSLKVQAITSYEQYF
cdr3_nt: TGTGCCAGCAGCTTAAAGGTTCAGGCTATAACATCCTACGAGCAGTACTTC

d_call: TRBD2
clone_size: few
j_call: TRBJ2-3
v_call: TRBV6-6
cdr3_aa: CASRSLADTDTQYF
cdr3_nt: TGTGCCAGCAGATCTCTAGCGGACACAGATACGCAGTATTTT